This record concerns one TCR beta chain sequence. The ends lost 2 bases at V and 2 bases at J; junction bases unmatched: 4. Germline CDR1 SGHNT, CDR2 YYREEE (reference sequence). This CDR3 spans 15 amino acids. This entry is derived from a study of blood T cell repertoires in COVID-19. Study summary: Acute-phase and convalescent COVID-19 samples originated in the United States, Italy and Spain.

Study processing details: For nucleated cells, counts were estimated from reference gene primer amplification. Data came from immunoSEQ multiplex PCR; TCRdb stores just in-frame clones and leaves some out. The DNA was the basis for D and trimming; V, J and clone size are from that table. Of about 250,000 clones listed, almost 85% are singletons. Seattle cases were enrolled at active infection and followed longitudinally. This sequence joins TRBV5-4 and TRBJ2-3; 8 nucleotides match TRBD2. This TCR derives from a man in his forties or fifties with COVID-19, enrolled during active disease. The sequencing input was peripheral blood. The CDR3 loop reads CASSLAGASTDTQYF. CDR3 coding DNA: TGTGCCAGCAGCTTAGCGGGGGCCTCCACAGATACGCAGTATTTT.